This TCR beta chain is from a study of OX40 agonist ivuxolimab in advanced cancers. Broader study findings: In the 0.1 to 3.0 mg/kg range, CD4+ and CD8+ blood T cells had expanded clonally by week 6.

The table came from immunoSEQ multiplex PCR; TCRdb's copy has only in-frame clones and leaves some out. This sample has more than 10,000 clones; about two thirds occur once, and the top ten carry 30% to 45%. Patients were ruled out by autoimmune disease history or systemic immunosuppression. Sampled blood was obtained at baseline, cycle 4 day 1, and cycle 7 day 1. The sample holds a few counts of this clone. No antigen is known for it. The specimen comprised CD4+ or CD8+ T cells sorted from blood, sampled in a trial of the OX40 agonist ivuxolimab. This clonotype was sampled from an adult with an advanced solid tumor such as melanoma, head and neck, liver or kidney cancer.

Here the CDR3 DNA reads TGTGCCAGCAGCCATGAAGGAAGCATAGTCTATGGCTACACCTTC. Amino acids: CASSHEGSIVYGYTF. The rearrangement uses TRBV6-5 and TRBJ1-2; D uncertain. The CDR3 totals 15 residues. V gave up 6 bases and J gave up 4 bases, with 18 bases separating them. Germline values: CDR1 MNHEY, CDR2 SVGAGI.